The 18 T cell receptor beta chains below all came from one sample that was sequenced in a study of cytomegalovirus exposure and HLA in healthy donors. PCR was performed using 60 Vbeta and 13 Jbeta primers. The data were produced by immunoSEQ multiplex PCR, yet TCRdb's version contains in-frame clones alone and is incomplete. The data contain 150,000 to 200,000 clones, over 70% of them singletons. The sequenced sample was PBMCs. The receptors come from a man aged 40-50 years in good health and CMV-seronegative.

The CDR3 sequence: CASSPSGTASRGTEAFF. CDR3 nucleotide sequence: TGCGCCAGCAGCCCTAGCGGGACAGCGTCTCGGGGCACTGAAGCTTTCTTT. This chain joins TRBV5-1 and TRBJ1-1; 7 bases are shared with TRBD1. This CDR3 has 17 residues. Germline CDR1 is SGHRS and CDR2 is YFSETQ. The V and J ends lost 4 bases and 4 bases, in that order; junction bases with no gene match: 16.

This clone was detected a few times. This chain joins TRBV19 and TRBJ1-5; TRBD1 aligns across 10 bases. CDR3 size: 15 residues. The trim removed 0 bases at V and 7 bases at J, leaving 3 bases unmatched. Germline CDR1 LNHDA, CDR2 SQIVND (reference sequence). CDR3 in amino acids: CASSIDGQGGQPQHF. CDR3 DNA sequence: TGTGCCAGTAGTATAGATGGACAGGGGGGGCAGCCCCAGCATTTT.

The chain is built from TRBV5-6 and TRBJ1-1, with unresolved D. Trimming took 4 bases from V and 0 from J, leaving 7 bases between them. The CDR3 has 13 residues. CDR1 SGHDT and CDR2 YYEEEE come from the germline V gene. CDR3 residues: CASSANMNTEAFF. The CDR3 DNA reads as TGTGCCAGCAGCGCTAATATGAACACTGAAGCTTTCTTT.

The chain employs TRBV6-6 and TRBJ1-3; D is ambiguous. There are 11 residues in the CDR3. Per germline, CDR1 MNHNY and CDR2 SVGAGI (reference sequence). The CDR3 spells CAGGTGNTIYF. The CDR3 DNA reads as TGTGCAGGAGGAACTGGAAACACCATATATTTT.

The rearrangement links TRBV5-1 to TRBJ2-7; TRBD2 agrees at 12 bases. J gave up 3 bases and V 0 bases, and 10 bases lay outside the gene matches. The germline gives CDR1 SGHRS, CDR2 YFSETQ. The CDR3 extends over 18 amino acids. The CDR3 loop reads CASSLARTSGMLHYEQYF. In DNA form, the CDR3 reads TGCGCCAGCAGCTTGGCCAGGACTAGCGGGATGCTACACTACGAGCAGTACTTC.

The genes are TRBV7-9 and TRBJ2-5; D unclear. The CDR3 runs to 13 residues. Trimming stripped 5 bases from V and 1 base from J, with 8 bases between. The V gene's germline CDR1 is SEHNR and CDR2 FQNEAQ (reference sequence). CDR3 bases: TGTGCCAGCAGCACAACAAGCCAAGAGACCCAGTACTTC. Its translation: CASSTTSQETQYF. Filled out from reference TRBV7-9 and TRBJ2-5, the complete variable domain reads DTGVSQNPRHKITKRGQNVTFRCDPISEHNRLYWYRQTLGQGPEFLTYFQNEAQLEKSRLLSDRFSAERPKGSFSTLEIQRTEQGDSAMYLCASSTTSQETQYFGPGTRLLVL.

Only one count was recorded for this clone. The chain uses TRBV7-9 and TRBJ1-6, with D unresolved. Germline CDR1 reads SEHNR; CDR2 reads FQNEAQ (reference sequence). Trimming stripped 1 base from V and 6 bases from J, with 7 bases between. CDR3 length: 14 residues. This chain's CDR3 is CASSLEIVNSPLHF. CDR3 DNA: TGTGCCAGCAGCTTAGAAATCGTTAATTCACCCCTCCACTTT.

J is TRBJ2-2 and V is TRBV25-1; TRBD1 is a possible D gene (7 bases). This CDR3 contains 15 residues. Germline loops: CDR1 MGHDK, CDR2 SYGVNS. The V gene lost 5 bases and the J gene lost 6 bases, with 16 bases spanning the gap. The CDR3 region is CASSRRSGGSGELFF. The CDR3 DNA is TGTGCCAGCAGTCGGAGGTCAGGGGGGTCCGGGGAGCTGTTTTTT.

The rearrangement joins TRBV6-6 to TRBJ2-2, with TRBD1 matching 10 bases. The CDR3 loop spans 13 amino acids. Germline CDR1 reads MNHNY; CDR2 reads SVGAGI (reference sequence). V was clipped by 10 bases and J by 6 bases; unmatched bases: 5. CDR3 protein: CATRTGGAGELFF. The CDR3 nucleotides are TGTGCCACCAGGACAGGGGGAGCCGGGGAGCTGTTTTTT.

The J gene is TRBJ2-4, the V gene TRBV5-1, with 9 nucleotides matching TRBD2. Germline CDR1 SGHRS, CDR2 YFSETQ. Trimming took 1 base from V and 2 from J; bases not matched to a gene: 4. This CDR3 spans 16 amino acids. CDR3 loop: CASSLLSGGTKNIQYF. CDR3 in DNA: TGCGCCAGCAGCTTGCTTAGCGGGGGTACCAAAAACATTCAGTACTTC.

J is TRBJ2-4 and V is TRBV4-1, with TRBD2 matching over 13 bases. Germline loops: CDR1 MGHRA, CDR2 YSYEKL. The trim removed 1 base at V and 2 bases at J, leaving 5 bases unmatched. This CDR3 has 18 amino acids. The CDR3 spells CASSQGLAGGLPKNIQYF. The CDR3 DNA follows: TGCGCCAGCAGCCAAGGACTAGCGGGAGGCCTTCCCAAAAACATTCAGTACTTC.

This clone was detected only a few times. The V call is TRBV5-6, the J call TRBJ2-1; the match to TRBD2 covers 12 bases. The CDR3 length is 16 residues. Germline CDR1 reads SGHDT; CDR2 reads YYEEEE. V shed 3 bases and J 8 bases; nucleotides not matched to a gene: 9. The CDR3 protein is CASSSAGLAGGDEQFF. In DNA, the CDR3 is TGTGCCAGCAGCTCGGCGGGGCTAGCGGGAGGGGATGAGCAGTTCTTC.

This CDR3 is CASSPGVAYNEQFF. The CDR3 coding sequence is TGTGCCAGCAGTCCCGGAGTCGCCTACAATGAGCAGTTCTTC. The chain recombines TRBV6-5 with TRBJ2-1, with unresolved D. Germline CDR1 reads MNHEY; CDR2 reads SVGAGI. The CDR3 totals 14 residues. V lost 5 bases and J lost 2, with 10 bases in between.

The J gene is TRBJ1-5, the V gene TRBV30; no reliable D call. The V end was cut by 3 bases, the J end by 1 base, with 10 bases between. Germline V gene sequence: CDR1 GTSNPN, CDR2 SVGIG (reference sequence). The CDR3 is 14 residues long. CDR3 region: CAWSSPGSNQPQHF. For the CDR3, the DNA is TGTGCCTGGAGCTCTCCGGGGAGCAATCAGCCCCAGCATTTT.

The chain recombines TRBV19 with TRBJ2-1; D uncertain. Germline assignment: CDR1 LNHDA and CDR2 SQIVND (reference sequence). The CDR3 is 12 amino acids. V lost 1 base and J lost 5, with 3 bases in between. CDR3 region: CASSIADNEQFF. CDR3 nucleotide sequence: TGTGCCAGTAGTATAGCGGACAATGAGCAGTTCTTC. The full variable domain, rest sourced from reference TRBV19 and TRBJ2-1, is DGGITQSPKYLFRKEGQNVTLSCEQNLNHDAMYWYRQDPGQGLRLIYYSQIVNDFQKGDIAEGYSVSREKKESFPLTVTSAQKNPTAFYLCASSIADNEQFFGPGTRLTVL.

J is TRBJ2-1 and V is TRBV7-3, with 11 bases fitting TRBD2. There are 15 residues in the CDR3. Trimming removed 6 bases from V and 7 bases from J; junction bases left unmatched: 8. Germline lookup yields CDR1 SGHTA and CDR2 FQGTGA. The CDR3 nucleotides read TGTGCCAGCAGTTTAGCGGGAGGGCTCGGGAATGAGCAGTTCTTC. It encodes CASSLAGGLGNEQFF.

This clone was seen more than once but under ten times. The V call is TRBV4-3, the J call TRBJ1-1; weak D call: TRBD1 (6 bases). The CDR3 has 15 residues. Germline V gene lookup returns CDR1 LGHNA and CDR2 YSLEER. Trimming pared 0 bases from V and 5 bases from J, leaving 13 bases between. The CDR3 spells CASSQDRQGWTEAFF. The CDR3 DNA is TGCGCCAGCAGCCAAGACCGGCAGGGGTGGACTGAAGCTTTCTTT.

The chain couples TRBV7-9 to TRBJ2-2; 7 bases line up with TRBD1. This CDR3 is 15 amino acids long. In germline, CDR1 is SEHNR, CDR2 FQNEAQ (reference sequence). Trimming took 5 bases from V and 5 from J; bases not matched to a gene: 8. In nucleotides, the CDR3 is TGTGCCAGCAGCCCTACGACAGGGTCGACCGGGGAGCTGTTTTTT. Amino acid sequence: CASSPTTGSTGELFF.